This TCR beta chain derives from a study of T-cell memory formation after mild COVID-19. TCRdb re-called the 5' RACE reads through MiXCR, storing one row per CDR3 protein. The sample lists around 110,000 distinct CDR3 sequences, around 15% occurring once. Findings and caveats of the study: Clones that shrank (day 15 to 85) were balanced CD4/CD8, whereas later expanders leaned CD4+. Some clones that responded were present in memory (sampled pre-infection), which suggests cross-reactive memory joined.

This clonotype was recorded a few times. The antigen is not known. Between the trimmed V and J ends, which lost 6 bases and 8 bases, there was a span of 21 bases. Germline V CDR1 and CDR2: SQVTM, ANQGSEA. The length of the CDR3 is 14 residues. Source material: PBMCs or a T cell subset sorted from them (not recorded which). The receptor's source is an adult woman who had mild COVID-19 (a few samples of this study predate the infection). Cell type and time point are not known. The chain employs TRBV29-1 and TRBJ2-3; D uncertain. This CDR3 reads CSVQLGGPYGTQYF. The CDR3 DNA sequence: TGCAGCGTACAACTGGGCGGCCCCTATGGTACGCAGTATTTT.